The 32 T cell receptor beta chains below come from one sample, sequenced in a study of T cells after posttransplantation cyclophosphamide (TCRdb year 2016). Receptor amplification or capture employed the immunoSEQ multiplex PCR assay. Imported from immuneACCESS, the table was reduced by TCRdb to in-frame sequences with V and J called. These copies leave out some clones; in studies compared against another copy, an unresolved V gene accounts for under half, and the cause of the remainder is not known. This sample holds fewer than 60,000 clones; roughly 94% were observed only once. The ten top clones hold about 3% of the sample. Sequencing input: PBMCs. These receptors originate from a young woman in good health and a related stem cell transplant donor.

The rearrangement uses TRBV7-9 and TRBJ1-4; 10 nucleotides match TRBD1. The germline V gene encodes CDR1 SEHNR and CDR2 FQNEAQ (reference sequence). Unmatched junction bases numbered 2, after V lost 3 bases and J lost 1 base. The CDR3 runs 16 residues. The CDR3 nucleotides read TGTGCCAGCAGCTTCGGACAGGGGGGAACTAATGAAAAACTGTTTTTT. As protein: CASSFGQGGTNEKLFF. Filled out from reference TRBV7-9 and TRBJ1-4, the complete variable domain reads DTGVSQNPRHKITKRGQNVTFRCDPISEHNRLYWYRQTLGQGPEFLTYFQNEAQLEKSRLLSDRFSAERPKGSFSTLEIQRTEQGDSAMYLCASSFGQGGTNEKLFFGSGTQLSVL.

This chain connects TRBV11-3 to TRBJ1-6; perhaps TRBD1 as D (5 bases). Germline V gene lookup returns CDR1 SGHNT and CDR2 YENEEA. The CDR3 runs to 13 residues. Trimming shortened V by 0 bases and J by 10 bases, and 7 bases separated the two germline ends. CDR3 in amino acids: CASSLEGHSPLHF. In DNA form, the CDR3 reads TGTGCCAGCAGCTTAGAGGGGCACTCACCCCTCCACTTT.

This clone was seen just once. CDR3 loop: CASSVMLAGTGELFF. The CDR3 bases are TGTGCCAGCAGTGTTATGCTAGCGGGGACCGGGGAGCTGTTTTTT. The V call is TRBV2, the J call TRBJ2-2, with 9 bases fitting TRBD2. Germline V CDR1 and CDR2: SNHLY, FYNNEI. J lost 5 bases, V lost 4 bases, and 5 bases had no gene match. The CDR3 length is 15 residues.

The chain links TRBV7-9 to TRBJ1-6; 8 positions match TRBD1. Trimming took 5 bases from V and 7 from J; bases not matched to a gene: 13. The CDR3 has 17 residues. The germline V gene has CDR1 SEHNR and CDR2 FQNEAQ (reference sequence). The CDR3 is CASSQPPGQGKNSPLHF. The CDR3 bases are TGTGCCAGCAGCCAACCACCAGGACAGGGTAAAAATTCACCCCTCCACTTT.

This sequence joins TRBV7-9 and TRBJ1-5; 10 nucleotides align to TRBD1. The germline gives CDR1 SEHNR, CDR2 FQNEAQ (reference sequence). V was pared by 5 bases and J by 6 bases, with 7 bases of the junction left unmatched. The length of the CDR3 is 15 residues. The CDR3 sequence is CASSAGTGDVQPQHF. CDR3 DNA sequence: TGTGCCAGCAGCGCGGGGACAGGGGACGTTCAGCCCCAGCATTTT.

This chain links TRBV19 with TRBJ1-4; the D is unclear. V was clipped by 5 bases and J by 0 bases, with 7 bases between them. Germline loops: CDR1 LNHDA, CDR2 SQIVND (reference sequence). This CDR3 has 14 amino acids. The CDR3 region has the DNA TGTGCCAGTAGTTGGACTCCAACTAATGAAAAACTGTTTTTT. Translated: CASSWTPTNEKLFF.

The chain has TRBV5-6 and TRBJ1-2, with D perhaps matching TRBD1 (6 bases). The V gene lost 5 bases and the J gene lost 3 bases, with 14 bases spanning the gap. Germline V gives CDR1 SGHDT, CDR2 YYEEEE. The length of the CDR3 is 14 residues. The CDR3 nucleotides read TGTGCCAGCAGGGTCTTGGGGGCCGACTATGGCTACACCTTC. This encodes CASRVLGADYGYTF.

The sample holds one count of this clone. The V call is TRBV23-1, the J call TRBJ2-1, with 9 nucleotides matching TRBD1. TRBV23-1 is an ORF, with its function uncertain. The CDR3 is 14 residues long. Trimming removed 6 bases from V and 5 bases from J; junction bases left unmatched: 5. CDR3: CASSRDRDNNEQFF. The CDR3 DNA is TGCGCCAGCAGCCGGGACAGGGATAACAATGAGCAGTTCTTC.

The chain links TRBV2 to TRBJ1-1; 9 nucleotides match TRBD1. Germline V gene lookup returns CDR1 SNHLY and CDR2 FYNNEI. V was clipped by 7 bases and J by 3 bases; unmatched bases: 6. This CDR3 is 14 amino acids long. The CDR3 bases are TGTGCCAGCAAGAAGGACAGGGGTGACACTGAAGCTTTCTTT. It yields the protein CASKKDRGDTEAFF.

The V gene is TRBV13, the J gene TRBJ2-2; TRBD2 is a possible D gene (5 bases). This CDR3 contains 15 residues. Trimming took off 4 bases at V and 7 bases at J, with 16 bases between the two ends. The V gene's germline CDR1 is PRHDT and CDR2 FYEKMQ (reference sequence). The CDR3 sequence: CASSWLREPDGELFF. DNA of the CDR3: TGTGCCAGCAGCTGGCTTCGGGAACCGGACGGGGAGCTGTTTTTT.

The chain couples TRBV7-9 to TRBJ1-2; D unclear. Deletions cut 5 bases from V and 2 bases from J, with 15 bases between. The germline gives CDR1 SEHNR, CDR2 FQNEAQ (reference sequence). The CDR3 is made up of 15 amino acids. CDR3 DNA sequence: TGTGCCAGCAGCCCCCTTGGCAGCGCCAACTATGGCTACACCTTC. This translates into CASSPLGSANYGYTF. Complete variable domain (other parts from reference TRBV7-9 and TRBJ1-2): DTGVSQNPRHKITKRGQNVTFRCDPISEHNRLYWYRQTLGQGPEFLTYFQNEAQLEKSRLLSDRFSAERPKGSFSTLEIQRTEQGDSAMYLCASSPLGSANYGYTFGSGTRLTVV.

The rearrangement uses TRBV6-5 and TRBJ1-4; 7 bases are shared with TRBD1. The CDR3 extends over 15 amino acids. J lost 10 bases, V lost 2 bases, and 10 bases had no gene match. Germline V gene sequence: CDR1 MNHEY, CDR2 SVGAGI. The CDR3 DNA sequence: TGTGCCAGCAGTTACGGCTCGGGACAGCCTCGAAAACTGTTTTTT. This gives the protein CASSYGSGQPRKLFF.

The chain couples TRBV25-1 to TRBJ1-2, with D uncertain. Trimming took 3 bases from V and 3 from J, leaving 14 bases between them. This CDR3 has 15 amino acids. Per germline, CDR1 MGHDK and CDR2 SYGVNS. The CDR3 region has the DNA TGTGCCAGCAGTGAGCCTGGGGTGCGGGACTATGGCTACACCTTC. It yields the protein CASSEPGVRDYGYTF.

The V call is TRBV12-1, the J call TRBJ2-2; the table's D call, TRBD2, was not checked against the DNA. TRBV12-1 is flagged as a pseudogene. This CDR3 has 17 residues. CDR3 loop: CASSFAYSGVRNGELFF. In DNA form, the CDR3 reads TGTGCCAGCAGCTTTGCATATAGCGGGGTTCGTAACGGGGAGCTGTTTTTT.

J is TRBJ1-5 and V is TRBV12-5; D gene ambiguous. Germline loops: CDR1 LGHNT, CDR2 FRNRAP. The CDR3 runs 12 residues. Trimming left V 8 bases short and J 1 base short, with 6 bases between. Written as DNA, the CDR3 is TGTGCTAGTTCGAGGAGCAATCAGCCCCAGCATTTT. The encoded protein is CASSRSNQPQHF. Variable domain in full (rest from reference TRBV12-5 and TRBJ1-5): DARVTQTPRHKVTEMGQEVTMRCQPILGHNTVFWYRQTMMQGLELLAYFRNRAPLDDSGMPKDRFSAEMPDATLATLKIQPSEPRDSAVYFCASSRSNQPQHFGDGTRLSIL.

The chain links TRBV2 to TRBJ2-2, with TRBD1 matching 7 bases. The germline CDR1 and CDR2 sequences are SNHLY and FYNNEI. With 6 bases clipped from V and 7 bases from J, the junction kept 8 bases outside the gene matches. This CDR3 region has 14 residues. The CDR3 nucleotides are TGTGCCAGCAGCCTAGGGGGCGGGCTCGGGGAGCTGTTTTTT. Translation: CASSLGGGLGELFF. Drawing the rest from reference TRBV2 and TRBJ2-2, the complete variable domain is EPEVTQTPSHQVTQMGQEVILRCVPISNHLYFYWYRQILGQKVEFLVSFYNNEISEKSEIFDDQFSVERPDGSNFTLKIRSTKLEDSAMYFCASSLGGGLGELFFGEGSRLTVL.

This clone was recorded once. The chain links TRBV18 to TRBJ2-7, with a tentative D call TRBD1 (5 bases). The CDR3 runs 14 residues. Germline lookup yields CDR1 KGHSH and CDR2 LQKENI. V dropped 3 bases and J dropped 0 bases, with 9 bases sitting between them. The DNA for the CDR3 is TGTGCCAGCTCACCTCAACAGGACTCCTACGAGCAGTACTTC. This gives the protein CASSPQQDSYEQYF.

By sample share, this clone is medium-sized. The V gene is TRBV11-2, the J gene TRBJ2-1; TRBD2 matches 7 bases. V lost 8 bases, J lost 2 bases, and 6 bases stayed unmatched. The CDR3 has 14 amino acids. Germline CDR1 is SGHAT and CDR2 is FQNNGV. The CDR3 DNA reads TGTGCCAGCGGGCCTAGCGGAACCTACAATGAGCAGTTCTTC. Amino acid sequence: CASGPSGTYNEQFF.

This clone turned up a few times. The chain couples TRBV6-4 to TRBJ2-3, with 11 positions matching TRBD2. This CDR3 spans 15 amino acids. V was pared by 0 bases and J by 4 bases, with 0 bases of the junction left unmatched. Germline V CDR1 and CDR2: MRHNA, SNTAGT. CDR3 in DNA: TGTGCCAGCAGTGACTCTAGCGGGGGGGCAGATACGCAGTATTTT. Translated: CASSDSSGGADTQYF.

This sequence joins TRBV14 and TRBJ2-7; 8 bases match TRBD1. Unmatched junction bases numbered 10, after V lost 4 bases and J lost 2 bases. Per the germline V gene, CDR1 is SGHDN and CDR2 is FVKESK. The CDR3 spans 16 residues. Here the CDR3 DNA reads TGTGCCAGCAGCCTAACCCTGGACAGGGAGGCCTACGAGCAGTACTTC. It encodes CASSLTLDREAYEQYF.

The rearrangement joins TRBV4-3 to TRBJ2-2; weak D call: TRBD1 (6 bases). Trimming shortened V by 0 bases and J by 3 bases, and 11 bases separated the two germline ends. Germline CDR1 is LGHNA and CDR2 is YSLEER. This CDR3 is 16 amino acids long. The CDR3 coding sequence is TGCGCCAGCAGCCAAGAACCAGGGGCATACACCGGGGAGCTGTTTTTT. Translated, it gives CASSQEPGAYTGELFF.

The V and J genes are TRBV7-9 and TRBJ2-5; D is ambiguous. The CDR3 spans 13 residues. Between the trimmed V and J ends, which lost 3 bases and 2 bases, there was a span of 7 bases. The germline V gene encodes CDR1 SEHNR and CDR2 FQNEAQ (reference sequence). The CDR3 here is CASSFQSQETQYF. The CDR3 DNA reads as TGTGCCAGCAGCTTTCAGTCTCAAGAGACCCAGTACTTC.

V and J are TRBV7-2 and TRBJ1-3; D might be TRBD1 (5 bases). Germline V gives CDR1 SGHTA, CDR2 FQGNSA. This CDR3 is built from 17 residues. Trimming stripped 1 base from V and 0 bases from J, with 13 bases between. CDR3 bases: TGTGCCAGCAGCTTAGGCAGGGTCTCGCGCTCTGGAAACACCATATATTTT. Its protein is CASSLGRVSRSGNTIYF.

V gene TRBV4-3 combines with J gene TRBJ1-6; no firm D call. In germline, CDR1 is LGHNA, CDR2 YSLEER. The CDR3 totals 16 residues. The V end lost 0 bases, the J end lost 9 bases, and 15 bases lay between the germline ends. CDR3 sequence: CASSQDLVEGGSPLHF. The CDR3 coding sequence is TGCGCCAGCAGCCAAGATTTGGTGGAGGGTGGTTCACCCCTCCACTTT.

The DNA of the CDR3 is TGTGCCACCAGCAGGGGCGTAATCCGGGAAAAACTGTTTTTT. Translated, it gives CATSRGVIREKLFF. The chain is built from TRBV15 and TRBJ1-4; D unresolved. CDR3 length equals 14 residues. Germline lookup yields CDR1 LNHNV and CDR2 YYDKDF (reference sequence). Trimming took off 3 bases at V and 8 bases at J, with 13 bases between the two ends. Supplemented by reference TRBV15 and TRBJ1-4, the full variable domain reads DAMVIQNPRYQVTQFGKPVTLSCSQTLNHNVMYWYQQKSSQAPKLLFHYYDKDFNNEADTPDNFQSRRPNTSFCFLDIRSPGLGDTAMYLCATSRGVIREKLFFGSGTQLSVL.

V usage is TRBV6-1 and J usage is TRBJ1-2, with D unresolved. V lost 8 bases and J 7 bases, leaving 14 bases between the germline ends. The CDR3 is made up of 12 amino acids. Germline V gene sequence: CDR1 MNHNS, CDR2 SASEGT. For the CDR3, the DNA is TGTGCCAGCGATGAGGGCGCGTTTGGCTACACCTTC. Translated, it gives CASDEGAFGYTF.

The chain combines TRBV19 with TRBJ1-6; TRBD1 agrees at 7 bases. V lost 5 bases to trimming and J lost 7 bases; unmatched junction nucleotides: 8. The length of the CDR3 is 15 residues. Germline lookup yields CDR1 LNHDA and CDR2 SQIVND (reference sequence). The chain's CDR3 is CASSDATGNNSPLHF. Written as DNA, the CDR3 is TGTGCCAGTAGTGACGCGACAGGGAACAATTCACCCCTCCACTTT.

The rearrangement joins TRBV7-9 to TRBJ2-1; TRBD1 is a possible D gene (7 bases). V was cut by 7 bases and J by 7 bases, with 14 bases left in between. CDR1 and CDR2 (germline): SEHNR, FQNEAQ (reference sequence). This CDR3 spans 13 amino acids. For the CDR3, the DNA is TGTGCCAGCAAGCCTCCAGGGGGGAATGAGCAGTTCTTC. Its translation is CASKPPGGNEQFF.

The rearrangement joins TRBV27 to TRBJ2-7, with D perhaps matching TRBD1 (6 bases). Germline CDR1 is MNHEY and CDR2 is SMNVEV (reference sequence). The length of the CDR3 is 11 residues. The ends were cut back, 8 bases at V and 6 bases at J, with 11 bases in the middle. The CDR3 region is CASRRGSEQYF. The CDR3 nucleotides read TGTGCCAGCCGCAGGGGAAGCGAGCAGTACTTC.

The chain employs TRBV14 and TRBJ1-5; D not resolved. V lost 1 base to trimming and J lost 2 bases, with 3 bases between them. The CDR3 consists of 13 residues. Germline assignment: CDR1 SGHDN and CDR2 FVKESK. The CDR3 here is CASSQAGNQPQHF. The CDR3 region has the DNA TGTGCCAGCAGCCAAGCCGGCAATCAGCCCCAGCATTTT.

The V and J genes are TRBV4-3 and TRBJ2-1; 8 bases match TRBD2. The ends lost 0 bases at V and 4 bases at J; junction bases unmatched: 8. CDR3 length: 17 amino acids. The germline V gene has CDR1 LGHNA and CDR2 YSLEER. This chain's CDR3 is CASSQDSGSGVYNEQFF. The DNA of the CDR3 is TGCGCCAGCAGCCAAGATTCTGGTAGCGGGGTATACAATGAGCAGTTCTTC.

The gene calls are TRBV11-3 and TRBJ2-7; D perhaps matches TRBD1 (6 bases). This CDR3 has 15 amino acids. Germline CDR1 is SGHNT and CDR2 is YENEEA. Trimming took 4 bases from V and 2 from J, leaving 15 bases between them. Written as DNA, the CDR3 is TGTGCCAGCAGCTCCTGGGACAAACACACCTACGAGCAGTACTTC. Translating gives CASSSWDKHTYEQYF. Filled out from reference TRBV11-3 and TRBJ2-7, the complete variable domain reads EAGVVQSPRYKIIEKKQPVAFWCNPISGHNTLYWYLQNLGQGPELLIRYENEEAVDDSQLPKDRFSAERLKGVDSTLKIQPAELGDSAVYLCASSSWDKHTYEQYFGPGTRLTVT.